These T cell receptor beta chains were read from a single sample in a study of OX40 agonist ivuxolimab in advanced cancers. Data came from immunoSEQ multiplex PCR; TCRdb stores just in-frame clones and leaves some out. In the table there are 65,000 to 75,000 clones, 85% to 90% of which are singletons. The sequencing here drew on CD4+ or CD8+ T cells sorted from blood, taken in a trial of the OX40 agonist ivuxolimab. The receptors come from an adult with an advanced solid tumor such as melanoma, head and neck, liver or kidney cancer. CDR3s leave out the opening cysteine and the closing phenylalanine or tryptophan.

length	V	J	CDR3
12	TRBV28	TRBJ1-2	ATRGGGSNYGYT
11	TRBV5-1	-	ASSLIGSYEQY
12	TRBV5-1	TRBJ2-5	ASSLAGNQETQY
11	TRBV30	TRBJ2-5	AWGKTGGETQY
12	TRBV4-1	TRBJ1-2	ASSQVSRPYGYT
11	TRBV28	TRBJ2-5	ASSFQATETQY
9	TRBV7-2	TRBJ2-7	ASSDYYEQY
15	TRBV28	TRBJ1-4	ASTPGDSFATNEKLF
13	TRBV6-1	TRBJ2-3	ASRTLAGVTDTQY
10	TRBV25-1	TRBJ1-4	ASDGLGEKLF
13	TRBV5-1	TRBJ2-1	ASSLAQLNYNEQF
12	TRBV27	TRBJ2-7	ASSFGGTSYEQY
12	TRBV6-4	TRBJ1-6	ASSSEARGSPLH
12	TRBV11-2	TRBJ2-5	ASSLRTSGKTQY
10	TRBV28	TRBJ1-6	ASSFSNSPLH
15	TRBV9	TRBJ2-1	ASSVPGTGDPYNEQF
13	TRBV11-2	TRBJ1-6	ASRRTGHYNSPLH
12	TRBV6-6	TRBJ2-3	ASSYETDTDTQY
14	TRBV4-3	TRBJ1-4	ASSQNRGATNEKLF
11	TRBV27	TRBJ2-3	ASSLSGTDTQY
14	TRBV4-3	TRBJ1-2	ASSQDQNTANYGYT
12	TRBV5-4	TRBJ1-1	ASSRPDRGTEAF
13	TRBV4-3	TRBJ1-4	ASSQVGGADEKLF
11	TRBV30	TRBJ1-4	ASPGTVGEKLF
14	TRBV2	TRBJ2-1	ASSNPTGPADSEQF
13	TRBV14	TRBJ2-3	ASSQDRPSGDTQY
15	TRBV19	TRBJ1-5	ASSIDLGSSHNQPQH
14	TRBV9	TRBJ2-2	ASSVGTGANTGELF
12	TRBV30	TRBJ1-2	AWDRRTRNYGYT
12	TRBV19	TRBJ2-3	ASSTPVGTDTQY
12	TRBV7-2	TRBJ2-7	ASSLGTGNNEQY
11	TRBV7-2	TRBJ2-2	ASSPTNTGELF
12	TRBV15	TRBJ1-5	ATSRDHNNQPQH
14	TRBV7-9	TRBJ2-1	ASSPRGASPYNEQF
13	TRBV5-1	TRBJ2-2	ASSGHREGGGELF
13	TRBV18	TRBJ2-2	ASSQSGPNTGELF
13	TRBV6-6	TRBJ1-1	ASNKGGGGGTEAF
11	TRBV18	TRBJ2-5	ASSSTEQETQY
15	TRBV4-1	TRBJ2-4	ASSLGVAGGPKNIQY
11	TRBV6-6	TRBJ1-1	ATAALLGTEAF
13	TRBV7-6	TRBJ2-2	ASSLGAGGAGELF